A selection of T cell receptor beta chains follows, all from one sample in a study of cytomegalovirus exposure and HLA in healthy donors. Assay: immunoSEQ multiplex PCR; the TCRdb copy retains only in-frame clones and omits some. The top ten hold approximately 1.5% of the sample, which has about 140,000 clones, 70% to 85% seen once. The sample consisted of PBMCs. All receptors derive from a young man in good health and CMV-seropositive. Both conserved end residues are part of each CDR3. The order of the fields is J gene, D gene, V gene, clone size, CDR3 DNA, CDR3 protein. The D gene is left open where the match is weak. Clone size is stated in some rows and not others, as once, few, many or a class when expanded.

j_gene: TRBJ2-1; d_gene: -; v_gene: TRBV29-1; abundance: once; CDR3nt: TGCAGCGTCCAGGAATACGGGCAGTTCTTC; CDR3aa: CSVQEYGQFF
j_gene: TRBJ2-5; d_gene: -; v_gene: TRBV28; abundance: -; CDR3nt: TGTGCCAGCCTAACGAACGGGGGTAGGGAGACCCAGTACTTC; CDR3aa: CASLTNGGRETQYF
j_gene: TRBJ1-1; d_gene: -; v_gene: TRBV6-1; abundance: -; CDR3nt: TGTGCCAGCAGTGAAGCGGGGACTGGGGGACGTCCAGCTTTCTTT; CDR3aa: CASSEAGTGGRPAFF
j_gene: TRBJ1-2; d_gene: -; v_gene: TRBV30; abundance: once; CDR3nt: TGTGCCTGGAGTGTAAGCGGGGTGGGCTACACCTTC; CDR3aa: CAWSVSGVGYTF
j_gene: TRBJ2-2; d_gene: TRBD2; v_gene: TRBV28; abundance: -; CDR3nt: TGTGCCAGCAGTTTATTAGCGGGGGGGAAGGCCGGGGAGCTGTTTTTT; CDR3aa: CASSLLAGGKAGELFF
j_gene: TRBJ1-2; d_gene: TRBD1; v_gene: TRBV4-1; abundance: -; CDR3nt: TGCGCCAGCAGCCGTGGGGACAGGGCCCTTTCTTATGGCTACACCTTC; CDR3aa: CASSRGDRALSYGYTF
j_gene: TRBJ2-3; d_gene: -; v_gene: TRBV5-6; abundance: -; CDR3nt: TGTGCCAGCAGCTTGGCAGGGGGCACAGATACGCAGTATTTT; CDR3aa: CASSLAGGTDTQYF
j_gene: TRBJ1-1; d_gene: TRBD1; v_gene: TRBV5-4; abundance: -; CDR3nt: TGTGCCAGCAGCTTGGAACTACAGGGGCGGATGAACACTGAAGCTTTCTTT; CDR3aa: CASSLELQGRMNTEAFF
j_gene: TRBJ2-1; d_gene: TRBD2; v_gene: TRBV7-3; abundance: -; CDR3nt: TGTGCCAGCAGCTTGACTAGCGGGAGGGTTTACAATGAGCAGTTCTTC; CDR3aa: CASSLTSGRVYNEQFF
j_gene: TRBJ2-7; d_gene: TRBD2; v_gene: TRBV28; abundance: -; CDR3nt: TGTGCCAGCAGTTTAATTTCTAGCGGGGACCCGTACGAGCAGTACTTC; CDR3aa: CASSLISSGDPYEQYF
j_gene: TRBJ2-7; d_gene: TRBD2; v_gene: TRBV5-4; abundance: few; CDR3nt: TGTGCCAGCAGCAGCCGGGACTATTCCTACGAGCAGTACTTC; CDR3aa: CASSSRDYSYEQYF
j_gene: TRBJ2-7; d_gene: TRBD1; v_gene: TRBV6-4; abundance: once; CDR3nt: TGTGCCAGCTCCTCACTGGGACAGGGGGCGCGCTCTTACGAGCAGTACTTC; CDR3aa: CASSSLGQGARSYEQYF
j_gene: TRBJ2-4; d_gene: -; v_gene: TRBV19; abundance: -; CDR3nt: TGTGCCACCGCACAAGGGGCAGGGCAAAACATTCAGTACTTC; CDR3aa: CATAQGAGQNIQYF
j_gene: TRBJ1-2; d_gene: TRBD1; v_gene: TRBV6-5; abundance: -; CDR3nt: TGTGCCAGCAGCGATACAGGGGGGGGAGGCTACACCTTC; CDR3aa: CASSDTGGGGYTF
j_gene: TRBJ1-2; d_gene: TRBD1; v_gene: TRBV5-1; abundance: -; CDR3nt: TGCGCCAGCAGCTTGAATCGTGGGGACAGGGAGTCGGGCTACACCTTC; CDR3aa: CASSLNRGDRESGYTF
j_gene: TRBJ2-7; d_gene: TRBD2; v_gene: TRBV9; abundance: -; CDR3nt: TGTGCCAGCAGCGTCGGGGGGGGGACCTACGAGCAGTACTTC; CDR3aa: CASSVGGGTYEQYF
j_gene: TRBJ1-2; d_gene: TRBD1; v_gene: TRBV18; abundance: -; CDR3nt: TGTGCCAGCTCACCTACCGAACAGGGGAACTATGGCTACACCTTC; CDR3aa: CASSPTEQGNYGYTF
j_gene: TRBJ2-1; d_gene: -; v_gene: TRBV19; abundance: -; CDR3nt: TGTGCCAGTAGTATAGATGAGCGAGGCCGTCAGTTCTTC; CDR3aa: CASSIDERGRQFF
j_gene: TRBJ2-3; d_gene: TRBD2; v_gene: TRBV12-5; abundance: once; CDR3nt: TGTGCTAGTGGTCTAGCGGTGACAGATACGCAGTATTTT; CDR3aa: CASGLAVTDTQYF
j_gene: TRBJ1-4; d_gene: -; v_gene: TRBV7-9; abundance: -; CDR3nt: TGTGCCAGCAGCTCGGGCGGGACTAATGAAAAACTGTTTTTT; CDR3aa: CASSSGGTNEKLFF
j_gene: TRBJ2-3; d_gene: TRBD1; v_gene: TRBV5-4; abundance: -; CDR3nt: TGTGCCAGCAGCTCACGACAGGGGGAGGGAGATACGCAGTATTTT; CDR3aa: CASSSRQGEGDTQYF
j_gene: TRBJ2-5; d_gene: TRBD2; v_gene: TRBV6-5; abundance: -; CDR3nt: TGTGCCAGCAGTCGCCGGGAGGGTCTGGGAGAGACCCAGTACTTC; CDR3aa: CASSRREGLGETQYF
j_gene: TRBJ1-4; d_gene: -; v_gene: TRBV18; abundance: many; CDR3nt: TGTGCCAGCTCACCACATCCAGGGACTAATGAAAAACTGTTTTTT; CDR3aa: CASSPHPGTNEKLFF
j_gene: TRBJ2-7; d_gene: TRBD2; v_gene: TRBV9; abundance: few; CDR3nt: TGTGCCAGCAGCTTACGTGGCGGGGGGGCTGGCGAGCAGTACTTC; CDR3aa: CASSLRGGGAGEQYF
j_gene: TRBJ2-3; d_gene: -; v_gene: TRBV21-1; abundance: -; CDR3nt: TGTGCCAGCAGCAAAGATTGTCGAGGGGGCGCGAATACGCAGTATTTT; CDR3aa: CASSKDCRGGANTQYF